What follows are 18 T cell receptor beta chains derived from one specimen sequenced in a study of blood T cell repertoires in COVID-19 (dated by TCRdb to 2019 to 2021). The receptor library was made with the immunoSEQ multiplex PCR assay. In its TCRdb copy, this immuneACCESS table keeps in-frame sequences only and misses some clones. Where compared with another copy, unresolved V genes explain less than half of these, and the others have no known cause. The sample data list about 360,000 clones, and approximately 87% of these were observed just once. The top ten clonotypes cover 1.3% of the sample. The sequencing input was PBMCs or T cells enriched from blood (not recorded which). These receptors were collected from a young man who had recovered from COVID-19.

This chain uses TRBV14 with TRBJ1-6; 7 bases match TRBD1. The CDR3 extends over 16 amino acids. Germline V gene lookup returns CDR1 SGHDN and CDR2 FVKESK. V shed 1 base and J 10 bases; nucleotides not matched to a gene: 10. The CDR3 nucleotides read TGTGCCAGCAGCCAAGGATACAGGGGCCCAAGATCACCCCTCCACTTT. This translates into CASSQGYRGPRSPLHF. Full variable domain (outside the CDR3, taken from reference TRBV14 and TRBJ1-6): EAGVTQFPSHSVIEKGQTVTLRCDPISGHDNLYWYRRVMGKEIKFLLHFVKESKQDESGMPNNRFLAERTGGTYSTLKVQPAELEDSGVYFCASSQGYRGPRSPLHFGNGTRLTVT.

The CDR3 DNA reads TGTGCCAGTAGTATAGATAGACAGGTGAGGGGCTCTGGGGCCAACGTCCTGACTTTC. This gives the protein CASSIDRQVRGSGANVLTF. The V call is TRBV19, the J call TRBJ2-6, with a weak D call TRBD1 (6 bases). The V end lost 0 bases, the J end lost 0 bases, and 15 bases lay between the germline ends. This CDR3 region has 19 residues. The germline V gene has CDR1 LNHDA and CDR2 SQIVND (reference sequence).

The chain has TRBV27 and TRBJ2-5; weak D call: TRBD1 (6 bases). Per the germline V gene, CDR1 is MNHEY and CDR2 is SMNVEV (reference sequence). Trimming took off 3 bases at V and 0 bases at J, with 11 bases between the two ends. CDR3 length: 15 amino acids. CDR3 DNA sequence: TGTGCCAGCAGTTTGACAGGCCCCCACCAAGAGACCCAGTACTTC. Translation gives CASSLTGPHQETQYF.

CDR3 DNA sequence: TGTGCCAGCAGTTTATCATTGGGAGGGCAGCCCCAGCATTTT. Its protein product is CASSLSLGGQPQHF. J is TRBJ1-5 and V is TRBV27, with D unresolved. Germline CDR1 is MNHEY and CDR2 is SMNVEV (reference sequence). V was clipped by 0 bases and J by 7 bases, with 10 bases between them. The CDR3 is 14 residues long.

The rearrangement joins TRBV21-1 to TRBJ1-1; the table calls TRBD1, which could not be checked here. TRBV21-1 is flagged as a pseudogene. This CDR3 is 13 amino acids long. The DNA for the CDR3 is TGTGCCACCAAGGACAGAGTGAACACTGAAGCTTTCTTT. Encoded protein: CATKDRVNTEAFF.

The CDR3, as DNA: TGTGCCATCACCCCGGGTGACAGTGTGAACACTGAAGCTTTCTTT. Its protein is CAITPGDSVNTEAFF. This sequence joins TRBV10-3 and TRBJ1-1; perhaps TRBD1 as D (5 bases). This CDR3 comprises 15 residues. The V and J ends lost 7 bases and 0 bases respectively, with 15 bases between them. The germline CDR1 and CDR2 sequences are ENHRY and SYGVKD.

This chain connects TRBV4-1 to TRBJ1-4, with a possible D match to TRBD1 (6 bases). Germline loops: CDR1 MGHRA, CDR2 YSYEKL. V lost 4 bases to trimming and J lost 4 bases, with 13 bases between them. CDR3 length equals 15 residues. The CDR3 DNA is TGCGCCAGCAGCCCAGCGGACAGATTTAATGAAAAACTGTTTTTT. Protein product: CASSPADRFNEKLFF.

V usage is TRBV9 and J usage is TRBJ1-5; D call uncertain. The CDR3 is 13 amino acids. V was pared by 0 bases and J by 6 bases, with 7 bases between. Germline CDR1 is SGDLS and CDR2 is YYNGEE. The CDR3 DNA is TGTGCCAGCAGCGTAGGGCACAGTCAGCCCCAGCATTTT. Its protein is CASSVGHSQPQHF.

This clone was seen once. The CDR3 reads CASSLEPSGNEQFF. CDR3 bases: TGTGCCAGCAGCCTAGAGCCTAGCGGCAATGAGCAGTTCTTC. V usage is TRBV7-6 and J usage is TRBJ2-1; 7 bases are shared with TRBD2. CDR1 SGHVS and CDR2 FNYEAQ come from the germline V gene. Trimming cost V 5 bases and J 6 bases; bases outside gene matches: 7. The CDR3 contains 14 residues.

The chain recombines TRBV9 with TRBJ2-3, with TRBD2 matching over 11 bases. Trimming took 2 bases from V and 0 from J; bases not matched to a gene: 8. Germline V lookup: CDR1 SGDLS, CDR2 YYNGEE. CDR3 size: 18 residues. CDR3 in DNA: TGTGCCAGCAGCGTGACTAGCGGGGTGGCCTTTAGCACAGATACGCAGTATTTT. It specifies CASSVTSGVAFSTDTQYF.

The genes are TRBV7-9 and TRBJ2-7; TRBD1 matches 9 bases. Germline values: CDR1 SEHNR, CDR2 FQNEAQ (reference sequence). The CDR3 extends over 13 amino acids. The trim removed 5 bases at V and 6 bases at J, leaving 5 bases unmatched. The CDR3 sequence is CASSTGTGTEQYF. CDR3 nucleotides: TGTGCCAGCAGCACTGGGACAGGGACCGAGCAGTACTTC.

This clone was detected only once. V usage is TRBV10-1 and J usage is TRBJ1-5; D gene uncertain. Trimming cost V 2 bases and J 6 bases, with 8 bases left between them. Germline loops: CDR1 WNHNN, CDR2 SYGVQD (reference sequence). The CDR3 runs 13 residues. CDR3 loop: CASSETEGQPQHF. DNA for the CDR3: TGCGCCAGCAGTGAGACGGAGGGTCAGCCCCAGCATTTT.

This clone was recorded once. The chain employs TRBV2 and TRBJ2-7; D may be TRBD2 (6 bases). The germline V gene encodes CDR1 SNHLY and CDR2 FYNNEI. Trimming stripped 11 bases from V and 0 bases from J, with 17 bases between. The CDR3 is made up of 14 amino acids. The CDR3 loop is CAWTRRGRSYEQYF. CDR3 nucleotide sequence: TGTGCCTGGACCAGGCGGGGCCGCTCCTACGAGCAGTACTTC.

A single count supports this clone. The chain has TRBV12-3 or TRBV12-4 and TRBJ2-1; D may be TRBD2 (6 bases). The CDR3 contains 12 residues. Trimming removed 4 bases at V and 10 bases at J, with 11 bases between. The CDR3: CASSYGGGEQFF. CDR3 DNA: TGTGCCAGCAGTTACGGGGGAGGCGAGCAGTTCTTC.

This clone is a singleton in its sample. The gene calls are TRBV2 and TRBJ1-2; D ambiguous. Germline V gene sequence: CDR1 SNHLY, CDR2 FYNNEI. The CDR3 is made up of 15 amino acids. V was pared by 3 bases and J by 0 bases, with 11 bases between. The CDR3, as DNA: TGTGCCAGCAGTGAGGGCGACGTTACTAACTATGGCTACACCTTC. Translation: CASSEGDVTNYGYTF.

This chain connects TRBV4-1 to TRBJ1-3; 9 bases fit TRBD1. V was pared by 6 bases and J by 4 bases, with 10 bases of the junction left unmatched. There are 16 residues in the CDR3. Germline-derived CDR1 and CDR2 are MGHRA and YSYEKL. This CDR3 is CASRPDRGWVGNTIYF. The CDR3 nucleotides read TGCGCCAGCAGACCGGACAGGGGATGGGTCGGAAACACCATATATTTT.

The DNA of the CDR3 is TGCGCCAGCAGCCAACCTGCCGGGGGGCCCCAGTACTTC. Its protein product is CASSQPAGGPQYF. This chain connects TRBV4-1 to TRBJ2-5; possibly TRBD2 for D (7 bases). The V end was cut by 2 bases, the J end by 9 bases, with 13 bases between. CDR3 size: 13 residues. Germline CDR1 reads MGHRA; CDR2 reads YSYEKL.

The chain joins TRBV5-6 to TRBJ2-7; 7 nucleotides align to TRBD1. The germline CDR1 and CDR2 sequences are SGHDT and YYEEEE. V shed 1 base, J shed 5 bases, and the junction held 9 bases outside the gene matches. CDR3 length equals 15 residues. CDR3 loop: CASSLLSLGQHEQYF. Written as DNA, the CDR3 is TGTGCCAGCAGCTTGCTTAGTCTGGGACAGCACGAGCAGTACTTC.